This T cell receptor beta chain was captured in a study of blood T cell repertoires in COVID-19. Turning to the study itself: Italy, Spain and the United States were the sources of the convalescent and acute COVID-19 samples.

The V gene lost 2 bases and the J gene lost 2 bases, with 12 bases spanning the gap. The CDR3 runs 15 residues. Germline V gives CDR1 MNHEY, CDR2 SVGAGI. Sequenced by immunoSEQ multiplex PCR; TCRdb stores in-frame clones only, minus some. The sample records approximately 210,000 clones, 84% being singletons. The chain is built from TRBV6-5 and TRBJ1-2, with D tentatively TRBD1 (6 bases). Material for sequencing was peripheral blood. This sequence was found in a woman between 65 and 79 years old with active or convalescent COVID-19. CDR3 nucleotides: TGTGCCAGCAGTTACGGGGGCCCGCGGAACTATGGCTACACCTTC. This translates into CASSYGGPRNYGYTF.